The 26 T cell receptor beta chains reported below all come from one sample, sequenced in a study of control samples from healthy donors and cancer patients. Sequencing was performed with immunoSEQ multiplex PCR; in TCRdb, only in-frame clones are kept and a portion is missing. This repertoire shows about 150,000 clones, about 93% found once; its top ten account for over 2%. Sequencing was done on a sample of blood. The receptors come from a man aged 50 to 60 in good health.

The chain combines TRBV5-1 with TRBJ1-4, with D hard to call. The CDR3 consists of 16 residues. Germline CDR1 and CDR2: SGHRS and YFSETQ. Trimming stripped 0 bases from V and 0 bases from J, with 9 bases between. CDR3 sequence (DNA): TGCGCCAGCAGCTTGGGTCCGGGCACAACTAATGAAAAACTGTTTTTT. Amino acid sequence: CASSLGPGTTNEKLFF.

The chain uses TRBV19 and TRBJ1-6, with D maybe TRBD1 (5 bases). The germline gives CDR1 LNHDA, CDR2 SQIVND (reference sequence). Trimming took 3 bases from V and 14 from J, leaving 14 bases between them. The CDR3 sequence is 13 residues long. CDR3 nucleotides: TGTGCCAGTAGTATCCCGGCGCCGGGGGCCCTCCACTTT. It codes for CASSIPAPGALHF.

In DNA, the CDR3 is TGTGCCAGCAGCCCGGGACCCTACAATGAGCAGTTCTTC. Residues: CASSPGPYNEQFF. The chain combines TRBV6-5 with TRBJ2-1, with D tentatively TRBD1 or TRBD2 (5 bases each). Germline V CDR1 and CDR2: MNHEY, SVGAGI. Trimming pared 6 bases from V and 2 bases from J, leaving 8 bases between. CDR3 length: 13 residues.

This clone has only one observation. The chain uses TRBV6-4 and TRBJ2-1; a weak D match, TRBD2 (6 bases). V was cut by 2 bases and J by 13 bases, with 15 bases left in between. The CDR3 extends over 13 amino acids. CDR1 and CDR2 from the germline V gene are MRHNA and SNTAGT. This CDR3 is CASSDLGWGEQFF. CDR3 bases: TGTGCCAGCAGTGACCTGGGTTGGGGGGAACAGTTCTTC.

CDR3 coding DNA: TGTGCCTGGAGAAGTAGTGGGGGAGGGACCCAGTACTTC. As protein: CAWRSSGGGTQYF. The chain has TRBV30 and TRBJ2-5; tentative D call: TRBD2 (6 bases). The germline V gene has CDR1 GTSNPN and CDR2 SVGIG (reference sequence). There are 13 residues in the CDR3. V was trimmed by 3 bases and J by 7 bases, leaving 15 bases between them.

This CDR3 is CASSSLGGSGNTIYF. For the CDR3, the DNA is TGTGCCAGCAGCTCCCTAGGGGGTTCTGGAAACACCATATATTTT. The genes are TRBV7-8 and TRBJ1-3, with D perhaps TRBD1 (6 bases). Trimming stripped 4 bases from V and 1 base from J, with 11 bases between. There are 15 residues in the CDR3. The germline V gene encodes CDR1 SGHVS and CDR2 FQNEAQ. Together with reference TRBV7-8 and TRBJ1-3, the CDR3 gives the full variable domain: GAGVSQSPRYKVAKRGQDVALRCDPISGHVSLFWYQQALGQGPEFLTYFQNEAQLDKSGLPSDRFFAERPEGSVSTLKIQRTQQEDSAVYLCASSSLGGSGNTIYFGEGSWLTVV.

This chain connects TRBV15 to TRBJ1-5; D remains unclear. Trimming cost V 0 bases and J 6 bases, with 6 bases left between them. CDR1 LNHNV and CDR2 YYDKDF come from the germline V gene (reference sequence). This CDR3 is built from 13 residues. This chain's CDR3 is CATSRDIIQPQHF. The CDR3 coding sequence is TGTGCCACCAGCAGAGATATAATTCAGCCCCAGCATTTT.

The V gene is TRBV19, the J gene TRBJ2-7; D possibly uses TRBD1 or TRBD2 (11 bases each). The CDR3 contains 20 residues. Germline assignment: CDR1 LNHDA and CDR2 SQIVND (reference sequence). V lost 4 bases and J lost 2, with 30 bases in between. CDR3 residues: CASSTPRDRGTSGLPYEQYF. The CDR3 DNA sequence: TGTGCCAGTAGTACCCCAAGGGACAGGGGGACTAGCGGACTCCCCTACGAGCAGTACTTC.

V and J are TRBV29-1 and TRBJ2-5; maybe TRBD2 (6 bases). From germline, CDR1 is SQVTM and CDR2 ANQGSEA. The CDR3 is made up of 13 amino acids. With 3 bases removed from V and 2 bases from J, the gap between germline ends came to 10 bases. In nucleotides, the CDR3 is TGCAGCGTTGATACGGGGAGGCAAGAGACCCAGTACTTC. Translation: CSVDTGRQETQYF.

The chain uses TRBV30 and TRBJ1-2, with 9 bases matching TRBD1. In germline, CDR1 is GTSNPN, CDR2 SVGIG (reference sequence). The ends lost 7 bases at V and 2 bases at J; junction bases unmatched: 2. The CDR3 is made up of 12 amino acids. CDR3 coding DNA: TGTGCCTCCGGGACAGGGAACTATGGCTACACCTTC. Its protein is CASGTGNYGYTF.

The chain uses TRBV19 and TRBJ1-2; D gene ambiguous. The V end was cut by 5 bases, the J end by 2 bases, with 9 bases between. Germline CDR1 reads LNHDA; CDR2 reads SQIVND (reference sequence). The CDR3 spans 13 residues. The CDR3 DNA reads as TGTGCCAGTAGTCCGGGGTCGAACTATGGCTACACCTTC. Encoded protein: CASSPGSNYGYTF. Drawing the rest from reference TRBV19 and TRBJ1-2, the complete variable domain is DGGITQSPKYLFRKEGQNVTLSCEQNLNHDAMYWYRQDPGQGLRLIYYSQIVNDFQKGDIAEGYSVSREKKESFPLTVTSAQKNPTAFYLCASSPGSNYGYTFGSGTRLTVV.

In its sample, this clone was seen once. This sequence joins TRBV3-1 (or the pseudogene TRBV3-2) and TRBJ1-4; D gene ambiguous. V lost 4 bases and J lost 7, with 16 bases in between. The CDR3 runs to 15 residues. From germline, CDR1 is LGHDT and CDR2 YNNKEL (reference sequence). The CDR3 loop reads CASSPRDQLLEKLFF. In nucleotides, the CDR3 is TGTGCCAGCAGCCCCCGGGATCAACTTCTTGAAAAACTGTTTTTT.

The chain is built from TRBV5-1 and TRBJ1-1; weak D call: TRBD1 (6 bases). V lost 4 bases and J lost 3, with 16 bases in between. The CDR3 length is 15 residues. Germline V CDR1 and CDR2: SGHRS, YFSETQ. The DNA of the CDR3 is TGCGCCAGCAGCATCACAGGGAAAGGGGACACTGAAGCTTTCTTT. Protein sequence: CASSITGKGDTEAFF.

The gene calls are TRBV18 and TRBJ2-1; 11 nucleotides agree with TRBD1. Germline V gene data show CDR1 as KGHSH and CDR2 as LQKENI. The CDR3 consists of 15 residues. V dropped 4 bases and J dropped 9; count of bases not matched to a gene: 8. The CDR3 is CASSRGTGGSGEQFF. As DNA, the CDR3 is TGTGCCAGCTCACGCGGGACAGGGGGTTCGGGTGAGCAGTTCTTC.

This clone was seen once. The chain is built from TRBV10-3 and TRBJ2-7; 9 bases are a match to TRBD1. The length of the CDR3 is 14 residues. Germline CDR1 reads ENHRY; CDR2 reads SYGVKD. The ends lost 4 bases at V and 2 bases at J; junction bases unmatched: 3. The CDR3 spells CAISGQGEAYEQYF. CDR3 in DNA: TGTGCCATCAGTGGACAGGGGGAAGCCTACGAGCAGTACTTC.

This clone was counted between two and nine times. The CDR3 DNA follows: TGCAGCGTTGAAATAAGGGCCCGGCCTTTCTTT. It specifies CSVEIRARPFF. The chain links TRBV29-1 to TRBJ1-1; D ambiguous. The CDR3 extends over 11 amino acids. CDR1 SQVTM and CDR2 ANQGSEA come from the germline V gene. Trimming took off 2 bases at V and 12 bases at J, with 13 bases between the two ends.

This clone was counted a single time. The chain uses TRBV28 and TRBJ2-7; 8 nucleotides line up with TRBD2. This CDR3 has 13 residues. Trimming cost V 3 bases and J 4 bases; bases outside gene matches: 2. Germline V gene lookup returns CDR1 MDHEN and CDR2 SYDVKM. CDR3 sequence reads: CASSLSGGYEQYF. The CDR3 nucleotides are TGTGCCAGCAGTTTGTCGGGGGGGTACGAGCAGTACTTC.

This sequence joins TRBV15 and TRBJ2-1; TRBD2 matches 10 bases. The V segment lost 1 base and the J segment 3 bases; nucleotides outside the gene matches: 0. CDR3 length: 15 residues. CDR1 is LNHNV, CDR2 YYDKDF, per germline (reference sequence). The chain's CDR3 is CATSRASGGYNEQFF. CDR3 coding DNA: TGTGCCACCAGCAGAGCTAGCGGGGGCTACAATGAGCAGTTCTTC.

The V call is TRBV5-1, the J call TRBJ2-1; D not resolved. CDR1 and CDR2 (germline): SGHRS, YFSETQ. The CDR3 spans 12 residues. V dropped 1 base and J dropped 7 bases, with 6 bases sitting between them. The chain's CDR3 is CASSLPGNEQFF. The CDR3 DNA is TGCGCCAGCAGCTTGCCCGGAAATGAGCAGTTCTTC.

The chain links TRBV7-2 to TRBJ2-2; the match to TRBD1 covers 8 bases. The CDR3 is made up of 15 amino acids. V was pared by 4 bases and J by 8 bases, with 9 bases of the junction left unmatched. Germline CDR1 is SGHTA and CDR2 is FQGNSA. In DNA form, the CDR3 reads TGTGCCAGCAGCTCCGGACAGGGAGCCAGGGGGGAGCTGTTTTTT. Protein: CASSSGQGARGELFF.

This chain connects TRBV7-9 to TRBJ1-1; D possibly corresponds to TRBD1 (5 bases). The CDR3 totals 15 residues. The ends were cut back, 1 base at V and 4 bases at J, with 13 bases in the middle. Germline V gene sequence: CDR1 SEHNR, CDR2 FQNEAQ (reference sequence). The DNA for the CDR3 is TGTGCCAGCAGCTTAGAACGGGGGGGAGGCACTGAAGCTTTCTTT. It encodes CASSLERGGGTEAFF. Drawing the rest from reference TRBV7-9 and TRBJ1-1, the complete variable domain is DTGVSQNPRHKITKRGQNVTFRCDPISEHNRLYWYRQTLGQGPEFLTYFQNEAQLEKSRLLSDRFSAERPKGSFSTLEIQRTEQGDSAMYLCASSLERGGGTEAFFGQGTRLTVV.

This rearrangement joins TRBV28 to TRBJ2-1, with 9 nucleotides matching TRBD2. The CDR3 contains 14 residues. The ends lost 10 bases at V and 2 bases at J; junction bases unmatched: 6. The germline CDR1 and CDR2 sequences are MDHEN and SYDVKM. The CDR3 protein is CATQTSGTYNEQFF. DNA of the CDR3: TGTGCCACCCAGACTAGCGGAACCTACAATGAGCAGTTCTTC. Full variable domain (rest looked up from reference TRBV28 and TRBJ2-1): DVKVTQSSRYLVKRTGEKVFLECVQDMDHENMFWYRQDPGLGLRLIYFSYDVKMKEKGDIPEGYSVSREKKERFSLILESASTNQTSMYLCATQTSGTYNEQFFGPGTRLTVL.

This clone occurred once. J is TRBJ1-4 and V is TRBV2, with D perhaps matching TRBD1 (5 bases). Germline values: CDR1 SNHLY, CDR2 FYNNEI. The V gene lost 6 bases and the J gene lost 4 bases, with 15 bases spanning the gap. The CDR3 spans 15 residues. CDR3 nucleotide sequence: TGTGCCAGCAGGGGCAGGGAAGGATTTAATGAAAAACTGTTTTTT. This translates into CASRGREGFNEKLFF.

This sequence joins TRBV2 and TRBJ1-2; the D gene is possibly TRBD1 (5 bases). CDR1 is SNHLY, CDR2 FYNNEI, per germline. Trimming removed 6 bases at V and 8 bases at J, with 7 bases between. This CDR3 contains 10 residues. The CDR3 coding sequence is TGTGCCAGCAGGGAGGGGGGCTACACCTTC. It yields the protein CASREGGYTF.

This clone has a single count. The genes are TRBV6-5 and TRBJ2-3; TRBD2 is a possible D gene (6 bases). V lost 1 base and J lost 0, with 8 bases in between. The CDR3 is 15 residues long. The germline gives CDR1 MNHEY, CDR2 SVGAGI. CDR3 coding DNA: TGTGCCAGCAGTTACTTTGCGGGAAGCACAGATACGCAGTATTTT. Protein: CASSYFAGSTDTQYF.

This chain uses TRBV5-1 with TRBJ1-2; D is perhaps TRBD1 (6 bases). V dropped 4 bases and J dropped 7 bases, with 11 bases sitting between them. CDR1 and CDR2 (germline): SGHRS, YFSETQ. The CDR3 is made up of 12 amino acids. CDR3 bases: TGCGCCAGCAGCGAGGACAGACGTGGCTACACCTTC. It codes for CASSEDRRGYTF.